This T cell receptor beta chain was profiled in a study of early T cells in non-severe SARS-CoV-2 infection. Study information: The sequenced material was bulk RNA from unsorted whole blood, and its chains were unpaired.

The CDR3 covers 13 residues. The V end lost 3 bases, the J end lost 5 bases, and 8 bases lay between the germline ends. The germline CDR1 and CDR2 sequences are SGHAT and FQDESV (reference sequence). Whole-study findings and limits: VDJdb matching, biased toward anti-spike CD8 responses, missed private and CD4 specificities.

Separate cDNA molecules each had unique molecular identifiers attached to them. TCRdb reprocessed the 5' RACE reads via MiXCR and lists one record per CDR3 protein. This sample yields approximately 84,000 distinct CDR3 sequences, of which just under 15% are seen a single time; less than 7% belongs to the top ten. With regard to this clonotype: Its antigen is unidentified.

The sample taken for sequencing was whole blood. V gene TRBV11-1 combines with J gene TRBJ2-1; the D is unclear. The TCR originated in an adult who was a healthcare worker with PCR-confirmed SARS-CoV-2 infection or an uninfected control (not recorded which). The CDR3 DNA reads as TGTGCCAGCAGCTTCAGCGCTAACAATGAGCAGTTCTTC. This codes for CASSFSANNEQFF. The whole variable domain, filled in from reference TRBV11-1 and TRBJ2-1, reads EAEVAQSPRYKITEKSQAVAFWCDPISGHATLYWYRQILGQGPELLVQFQDESVVDDSQLPKDRFSAERLKGVDSTLKIQPAELGDSAMYLCASSFSANNEQFFGPGTRLTVL.